This is a list of T cell receptor beta chains from one sample in a study of response to subunit inactivated influenza vaccine. MiXCR, applied by TCRdb to the RT-PCR reads, yields one record per CDR3 protein. The sample has about 830,000 distinct CDR3 sequences, approximately 18% seen once; the top ten hold approximately 11%. The material was PBMCs from blood, obtained 5 days after vaccination. Every receptor here comes from a man aged 50 or older who received an inactivated influenza vaccine. Both conserved end residues are part of each CDR3.

j_call v_call cdr3_aa
TRBJ1-2 TRBV20-1 CSARDSGDPGHYGYTF
TRBJ2-1 TRBV5-1 CASSRQSYNEQFF
TRBJ2-1 TRBV25-1 CASSSGRNEQFF
TRBJ2-1 TRBV12-3/TRBV12-4 CASSLYRRNNEQFF
TRBJ2-1 TRBV7-3 CASSLGHRGSYNEQFF
TRBJ1-1 TRBV9 CASSVAEGRNAFF
TRBJ2-4 TRBV18 CASSPRLAVAKNIQYF
TRBJ2-1 TRBV12-3/TRBV12-4 CASTAPGNEQFF
TRBJ2-5 TRBV7-6 CASSRATGVGLETQYF
TRBJ2-5 TRBV10-2 CASSESRGGLETQYF
TRBJ2-5 TRBV12-3/TRBV12-4 CAIKLPGQGGQETQYF
TRBJ2-1 TRBV29-1 CSVGDKGLGYNEQFF
TRBJ2-7 TRBV24-1 CATSNSRGRVYEQYF
TRBJ1-1 TRBV20-1 CSARVPGRNTEAFF
TRBJ1-5 TRBV11-2 CASSEGQTNQPQHF
TRBJ2-5 TRBV4-3 CASSQGRRETQYF
TRBJ1-1 TRBV12-3/TRBV12-4 CASSFRKGTVEAFF
TRBJ2-1 TRBV3-1 CASSQDRASSEQFF
TRBJ1-5 TRBV25-1 CASSSQEYNQPQHF
TRBJ2-7 TRBV10-3 CAISRTVFGQYNYEQYF
TRBJ2-2 TRBV28 CASSLSPKLLAGVRYTGELFF
TRBJ2-3 TRBV20-1 CSADRGDQDTQYF
TRBJ2-7 TRBV15 CATSLVGPYEQYF
TRBJ2-3 TRBV4-2 CASSQLGSTDTQYF
TRBJ2-2 TRBV12-3/TRBV12-4 CASRRLAASTGELFF
TRBJ2-1 TRBV9 CASSDRMGYNEQFF
TRBJ2-3 TRBV20-1 CSTSGGARTDTQYF
TRBJ2-1 TRBV27 CASSYGAGVVDEQFF